This TCR beta chain was identified in a study of CD8 T cells in Susac syndrome. RNA amounts of 0.5 to 1 ug underwent reverse transcription with random hexamers. TCRdb redid the calling of the immunoSEQ multiplex PCR reads with MiXCR, one entry per CDR3 protein. The sample yields fewer than 150,000 distinct CDR3 sequences, around 94% seen once. The specimen sequenced was CD4+ T cells from PBMCs. The receptor comes from a human donor with multiple sclerosis.

In nucleotides, the CDR3 is TGTGCCAGCAGTTTCGTTTTCCGCGGACAGGGCTCCTACGAGCAGTACTTC. Protein sequence: CASSFVFRGQGSYEQYF. V usage is TRBV28 and J usage is TRBJ2-7; TRBD1 matches 8 bases. The CDR3 spans 17 residues. The junction had 10 bases not matched to a gene; V was cut back by 3 bases and J by 0 bases. Germline V gene data show CDR1 as MDHEN and CDR2 as SYDVKM.